This TCR beta chain was documented in a study of response to subunit inactivated influenza vaccine. General study points: With each seasonal influenza vaccination, the authors suggested, few new T cells are recruited.

TCRdb recomputed calls from the RT-PCR reads with MiXCR, one row per CDR3 protein. This sample carries 500,000 or so distinct CDR3 sequences, approximately 9.9% of them seen once, and the ten largest clones take about an eighth. This clonotype was recorded a few times. The target antigen is unknown. Germline trimming cut 3 bases from V and 1 base from J; bases unmatched to any gene: 5. Per germline, CDR1 DFQATT and CDR2 SNEGSKA (reference sequence). CDR3 length: 15 amino acids. This sample comprised PBMCs from blood, obtained 35 to 45 days after vaccination. The receptor was isolated from a man aged 50 to 59 who received an inactivated influenza vaccine. This chain links TRBV20-1 with TRBJ2-3, with 9 bases aligning to TRBD2. The CDR3 DNA reads as TGCAGTGCTAGTGACCGGACTAGCGGCACAGATACGCAGTATTTT. Its protein is CSASDRTSGTDTQYF.